This T cell receptor (beta chain) was retrieved from a study of CD8 T cells in ankylosing spondylitis. MiXCR was run by TCRdb on the 5' RACE reads, yielding one entry per CDR3 protein. The table shows about 64,000 distinct CDR3 sequences, with about 6% occurring only once. CDR1 and CDR2 from the germline V gene are LGHNA and YNFKEQ. Trimming removed 2 bases from V and 0 bases from J; junction bases left unmatched: 5. CDR3 size: 17 residues. Study-wide findings and caveats: Characteristic of ankylosing spondylitis blood, it appeared, was a TCR beta motif comprising about eight highly homologous variants. Reportedly, significant enrichment of disease-linked clones occurred in matched ankylosing spondylitis synovial fluid.

This clonotype was counted at least ten times. Antigen: not known. Sequencing was performed on synovial fluid, either unsorted or a sorted T cell fraction (not recorded which). The source is a male donor with ankylosing spondylitis. The rearrangement joins TRBV4-2 to TRBJ2-7; 12 positions agree with TRBD2. Here the CDR3 reads CASSQQSSGRASYEQYF. The CDR3 nucleotides read TGTGCCAGCAGCCAACAATCTAGCGGGAGGGCCTCCTACGAGCAGTACTTC.